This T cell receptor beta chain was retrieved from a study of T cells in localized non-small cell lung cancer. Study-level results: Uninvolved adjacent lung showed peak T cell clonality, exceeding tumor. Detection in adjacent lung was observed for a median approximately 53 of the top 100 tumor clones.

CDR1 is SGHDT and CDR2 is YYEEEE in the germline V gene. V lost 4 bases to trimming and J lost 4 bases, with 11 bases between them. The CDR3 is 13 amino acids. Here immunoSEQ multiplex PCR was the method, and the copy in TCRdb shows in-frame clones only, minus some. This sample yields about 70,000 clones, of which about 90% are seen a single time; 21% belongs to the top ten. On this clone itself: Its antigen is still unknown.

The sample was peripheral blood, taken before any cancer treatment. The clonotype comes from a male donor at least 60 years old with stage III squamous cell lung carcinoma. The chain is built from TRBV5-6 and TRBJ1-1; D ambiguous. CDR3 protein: CASSRWVSTEAFF. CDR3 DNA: TGTGCCAGCAGCCGGTGGGTAAGCACTGAAGCTTTCTTT.